A single sample gave rise to the 18 T cell receptor beta chains below, sequenced in a study of T-cell memory formation after mild COVID-19. TCRdb recomputed calls from the 5' RACE reads with MiXCR, one row per CDR3 protein. The data contain roughly 110,000 distinct CDR3 sequences, about 24% of them singletons. What was sequenced was PBMCs or a T cell subset sorted from them (not recorded which). The receptor source for this set is a man younger than 35 who had mild COVID-19 (a few samples of this study predate the infection). Cell type and time point are not known.

This clonotype turned up a few times. The J gene is TRBJ2-2, the V gene TRBV4-1; tentatively, D is TRBD1 (5 bases). Germline V gene data show CDR1 as MGHRA and CDR2 as YSYEKL. CDR3 length: 13 residues. V was clipped by 2 bases and J by 8 bases, with 9 bases between them. The CDR3 region has the DNA TGCGCCAGCAGCCAAAGGTCAGGGGGGGAGCTGTTTTTT. It encodes CASSQRSGGELFF.

The rearrangement uses TRBV7-9 and TRBJ2-2, with D possibly TRBD1 on 6 matching bases. CDR1 and CDR2 (germline): SEHNR, FQNEAQ (reference sequence). V was cut by 5 bases and J by 4 bases, with 11 bases left in between. CDR3 length: 14 amino acids. DNA of the CDR3: TGTGCCAGCAGCCCACAGGGTTCCACCGGGGAGCTGTTTTTT. It codes for CASSPQGSTGELFF.

This clonotype has just a few counts. The chain couples TRBV7-3 to TRBJ2-7, with D perhaps being TRBD1 or TRBD2 (5 bases each). V was shortened by 0 bases and J by 2 bases, with 14 bases between the two germline ends. Per germline, CDR1 SGHTA and CDR2 FQGTGA. This CDR3 comprises 16 residues. The CDR3 loop reads CASSLTGTLIPYEQYF. CDR3 nucleotides: TGTGCCAGCAGCTTAACGGGGACCCTGATTCCCTACGAGCAGTACTTC.

The V gene is TRBV7-9, the J gene TRBJ1-4, with no clear D. V lost 2 bases and J 5 bases, leaving 6 bases between the germline ends. The CDR3 extends over 13 amino acids. In germline, CDR1 is SEHNR, CDR2 FQNEAQ (reference sequence). The CDR3 here is CASSLSQNEKLFF. Here the CDR3 DNA reads TGTGCCAGCAGCTTATCGCAGAATGAAAAACTGTTTTTT.

A single count supports this clonotype. The chain carries TRBV4-2 and TRBJ1-1; D unclear. The CDR3 contains 15 residues. The germline gives CDR1 LGHNA, CDR2 YNFKEQ. Trimming removed 0 bases at V and 7 bases at J, with 15 bases between. The CDR3 DNA follows: TGTGCCAGCAGCCAAGATCGGAGCACTAGGATTGAAGCTTTCTTT. It yields the protein CASSQDRSTRIEAFF.

V gene TRBV29-1 combines with J gene TRBJ2-5, with D possibly being TRBD1 or TRBD2 (5 bases each). This CDR3 is 16 amino acids long. Trimming removed 3 bases from V and 4 bases from J, with 21 bases in between. CDR1 is SQVTM and CDR2 is ANQGSEA in the germline V gene. CDR3 sequence: CSVEPTRDPRGETQYF. The CDR3 DNA sequence: TGCAGCGTTGAGCCCACCCGGGACCCCCGGGGAGAGACCCAGTACTTC.

V is TRBV5-1 and J is TRBJ1-2, with 9 bases lining up with TRBD1. Germline V CDR1 and CDR2: SGHRS, YFSETQ. V shed 0 bases, J shed 6 bases, and the junction held 12 bases outside the gene matches. CDR3 length: 17 residues. This CDR3 reads CASSLEGTGFLGDGYTF. For the CDR3, the DNA is TGCGCCAGCAGCTTGGAGGGGACAGGGTTCCTCGGGGATGGCTACACCTTC.

This sequence joins TRBV6-2 or TRBV6-3 and TRBJ2-7; D unresolved. The V gene lost 0 bases and the J gene lost 6 bases, with 6 bases spanning the gap. Germline V gene data show CDR1 as MNHEY and CDR2 as SVGEGT. The CDR3 has 12 amino acids. CDR3 nucleotides: TGTGCCAGCAGTTACTCGGCCGGCGAGCAGTACTTC. Translation: CASSYSAGEQYF.

The chain combines TRBV6-5 with TRBJ1-6, with D possibly being TRBD1 (5 bases). V lost 2 bases and J lost 10, with 9 bases in between. The germline gives CDR1 MNHEY, CDR2 SVGAGI. The CDR3 is made up of 13 amino acids. CDR3 sequence: CASSYRGGSPLHF. CDR3 bases: TGTGCCAGCAGTTACCGGGGCGGCTCACCCCTCCACTTT.

In DNA, the CDR3 is TGCGCCAGCAGCCCCTGGGACAGGGCTTCTGGAAACACCATATATTTT. This translates into CASSPWDRASGNTIYF. This chain uses TRBV4-1 with TRBJ1-3; TRBD1 aligns across 9 bases. The CDR3 totals 16 residues. Trimming at V came to 4 bases and at J to 1 base, leaving 5 bases not matched to a gene. The V gene's germline CDR1 is MGHRA and CDR2 YSYEKL.

This clonotype was detected only once. This rearrangement joins TRBV20-1 to TRBJ2-5, with 9 bases matching TRBD2. CDR3 length: 15 residues. V was clipped by 2 bases and J by 4 bases; unmatched bases: 8. Germline V gives CDR1 DFQATT, CDR2 SNEGSKA (reference sequence). CDR3 in DNA: TGCAGTGCTAGATTAGGGACTAGCTTACGAGAGACCCAGTACTTC. Translating it yields CSARLGTSLRETQYF.

CDR3 DNA sequence: TGTGCCAGCAGCCCGGCGGGGGAGGTCAATCAGCCCCAGCATTTT. Protein sequence: CASSPAGEVNQPQHF. The chain employs TRBV7-9 and TRBJ1-5; D is perhaps TRBD1 (5 bases). CDR3 length: 15 residues. In germline, CDR1 is SEHNR, CDR2 FQNEAQ (reference sequence). The ends were cut back, 5 bases at V and 3 bases at J, with 14 bases in the middle.

CDR3 region: CASSQEVAGANSNQPQHF. The CDR3 nucleotides read TGCGCCAGCAGCCAAGAGGTTGCAGGGGCGAATAGCAATCAGCCCCAGCATTTT. The chain combines TRBV4-1 with TRBJ1-5; perhaps TRBD1 as D (6 bases). The CDR3 sequence is 18 residues long. V lost 0 bases to trimming and J lost 0 bases, with 15 bases between them. Germline V gives CDR1 MGHRA, CDR2 YSYEKL.

This chain links TRBV10-3 with TRBJ2-3; 8 bases fit TRBD1. V shed 4 bases and J 0 bases; nucleotides not matched to a gene: 3. The germline CDR1 and CDR2 sequences are ENHRY and SYGVKD. This CDR3 has 15 residues. The CDR3 region is CAISGTGGSTDTQYF. DNA of the CDR3: TGTGCCATCAGTGGAACAGGGGGAAGCACAGATACGCAGTATTTT.

This chain uses TRBV7-3 with TRBJ2-1; TRBD1 aligns across 8 bases. The CDR3 contains 15 residues. V gave up 6 bases and J gave up 5 bases; unmatched junction bases: 9. The germline CDR1 and CDR2 sequences are SGHTA and FQGTGA. CDR3 in DNA: TGTGCCAGCAGTCAAGGACAGGGAACCAACAATGAGCAGTTCTTC. Translated, it gives CASSQGQGTNNEQFF.

V and J are TRBV4-1 and TRBJ2-3, with D perhaps matching TRBD1 or TRBD2 (5 bases each). Between the trimmed V and J ends, which lost 7 bases and 0 bases, there was a span of 17 bases. The germline V gene has CDR1 MGHRA and CDR2 YSYEKL. The CDR3 has 16 residues. CDR3 DNA: TGCGCCAGCACTCACGTCGGGACGTCTAGCACAGATACGCAGTATTTT. It translates to CASTHVGTSSTDTQYF.

V is TRBV5-1 and J is TRBJ1-1, with no clear D. This CDR3 comprises 15 residues. The germline gives CDR1 SGHRS, CDR2 YFSETQ. Trimming left V 0 bases short and J 5 bases short, with 14 bases between. The CDR3 nucleotides are TGCGCCAGCAGCTTGGCCCCGGATAGAACGACTGAAGCTTTCTTT. Protein sequence: CASSLAPDRTTEAFF.

This clonotype occurred a few times. Here the CDR3 DNA reads TGTGCCAGCGGCCGACAGGGGTCGAAGACAGCTTTCTTT. Protein sequence: CASGRQGSKTAFF. V is TRBV7-8 and J is TRBJ1-1, with 8 bases matching TRBD1. Germline assignment: CDR1 SGHVS and CDR2 FQNEAQ. The CDR3 loop spans 13 amino acids. The junction had 12 bases not matched to a gene; V was cut back by 8 bases and J by 10 bases.